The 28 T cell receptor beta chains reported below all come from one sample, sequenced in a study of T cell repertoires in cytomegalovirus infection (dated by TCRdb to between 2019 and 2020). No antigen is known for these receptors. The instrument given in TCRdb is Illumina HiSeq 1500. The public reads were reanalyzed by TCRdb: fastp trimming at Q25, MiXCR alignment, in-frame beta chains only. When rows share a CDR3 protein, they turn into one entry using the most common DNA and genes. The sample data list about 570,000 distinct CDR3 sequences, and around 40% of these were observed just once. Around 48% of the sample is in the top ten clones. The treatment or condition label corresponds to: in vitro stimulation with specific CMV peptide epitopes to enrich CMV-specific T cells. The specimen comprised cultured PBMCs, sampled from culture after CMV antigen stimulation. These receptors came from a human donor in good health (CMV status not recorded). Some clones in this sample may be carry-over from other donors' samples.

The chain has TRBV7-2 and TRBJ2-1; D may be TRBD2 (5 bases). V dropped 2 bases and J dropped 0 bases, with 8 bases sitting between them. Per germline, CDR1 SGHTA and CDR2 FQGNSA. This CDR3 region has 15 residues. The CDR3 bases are TGTGCCAGCAGCTTAATGGGGAGCTCCTACAATGAGCAGTTCTTC. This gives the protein CASSLMGSSYNEQFF.

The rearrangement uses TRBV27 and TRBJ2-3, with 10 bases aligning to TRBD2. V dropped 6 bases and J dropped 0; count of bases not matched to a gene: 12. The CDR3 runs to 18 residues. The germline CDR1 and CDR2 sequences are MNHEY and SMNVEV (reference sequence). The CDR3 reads CASSLRGLAIASTDTQYF. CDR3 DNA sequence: TGTGCCAGCAGCCTCCGGGGACTAGCGATCGCTAGCACAGATACGCAGTATTTT.

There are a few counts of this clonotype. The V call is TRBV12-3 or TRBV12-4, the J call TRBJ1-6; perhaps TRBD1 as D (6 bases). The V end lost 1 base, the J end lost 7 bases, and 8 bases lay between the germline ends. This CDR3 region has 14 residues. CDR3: CASSLGTDNSPLHF. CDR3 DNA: TGTGCCAGCAGTTTAGGGACAGACAATTCACCCCTCCACTTT.

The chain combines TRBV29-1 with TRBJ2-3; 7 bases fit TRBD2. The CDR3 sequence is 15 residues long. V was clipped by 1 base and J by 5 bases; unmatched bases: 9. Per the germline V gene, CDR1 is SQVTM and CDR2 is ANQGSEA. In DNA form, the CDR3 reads TGCAGCGTTGAAGGAGTGGCGGGAGTTAAAGATACGCAGTATTTT. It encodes CSVEGVAGVKDTQYF.

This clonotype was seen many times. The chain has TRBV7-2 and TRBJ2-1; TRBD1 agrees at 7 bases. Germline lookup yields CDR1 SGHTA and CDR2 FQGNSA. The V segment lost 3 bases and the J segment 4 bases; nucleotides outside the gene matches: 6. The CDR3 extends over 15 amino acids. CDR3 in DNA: TGTGCCAGCAGCTTCCGGTACAGGGGTTACAATGAGCAGTTCTTC. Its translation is CASSFRYRGYNEQFF.

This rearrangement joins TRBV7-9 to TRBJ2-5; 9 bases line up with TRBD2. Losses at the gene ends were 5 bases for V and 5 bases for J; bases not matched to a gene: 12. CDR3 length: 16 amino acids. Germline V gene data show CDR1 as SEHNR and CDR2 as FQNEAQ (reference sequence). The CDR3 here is CASSPRGLALVETQYF. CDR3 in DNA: TGTGCCAGCAGCCCCCGGGGACTAGCCCTTGTGGAGACCCAGTACTTC.

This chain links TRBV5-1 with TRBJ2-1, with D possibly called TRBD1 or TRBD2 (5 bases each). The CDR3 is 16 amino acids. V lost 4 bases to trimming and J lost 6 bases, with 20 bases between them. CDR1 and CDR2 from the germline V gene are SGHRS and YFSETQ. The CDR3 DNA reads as TGCGCCAGCAGCGTCGATCCGGGACGCAACACCAATGAGCAGTTCTTC. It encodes CASSVDPGRNTNEQFF.

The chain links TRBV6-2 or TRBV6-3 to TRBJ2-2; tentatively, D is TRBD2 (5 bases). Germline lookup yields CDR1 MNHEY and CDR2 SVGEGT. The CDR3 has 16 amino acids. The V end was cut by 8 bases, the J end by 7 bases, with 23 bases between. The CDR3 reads CASSAGENSQHGELFF. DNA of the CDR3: TGTGCCAGCTCAGCTGGGGAGAACTCGCAGCACGGGGAGCTGTTTTTT.

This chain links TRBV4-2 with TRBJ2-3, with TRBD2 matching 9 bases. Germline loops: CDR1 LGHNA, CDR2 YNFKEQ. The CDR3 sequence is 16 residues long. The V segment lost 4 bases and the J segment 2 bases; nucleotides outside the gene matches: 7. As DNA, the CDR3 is TGTGCCAGCAGCCCAGAGGGCGGGGGGGTCACAGATACGCAGTATTTT. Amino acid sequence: CASSPEGGGVTDTQYF.

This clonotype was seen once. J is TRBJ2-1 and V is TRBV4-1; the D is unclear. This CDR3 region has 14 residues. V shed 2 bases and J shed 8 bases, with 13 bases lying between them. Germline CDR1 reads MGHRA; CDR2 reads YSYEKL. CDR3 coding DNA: TGCGCCAGCAGCCAAAGAAAACCCCCCTATGAGCAGTTCTTC. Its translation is CASSQRKPPYEQFF.

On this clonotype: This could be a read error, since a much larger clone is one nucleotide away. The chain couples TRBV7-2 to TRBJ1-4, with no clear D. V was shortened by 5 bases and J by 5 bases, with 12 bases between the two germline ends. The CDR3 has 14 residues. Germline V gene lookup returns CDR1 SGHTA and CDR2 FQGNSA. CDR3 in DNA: TGTGCCAGCAGCCTCGACATGGCAAATGAAAAACTGTTTTTT. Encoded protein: CASSLDMANEKLFF.

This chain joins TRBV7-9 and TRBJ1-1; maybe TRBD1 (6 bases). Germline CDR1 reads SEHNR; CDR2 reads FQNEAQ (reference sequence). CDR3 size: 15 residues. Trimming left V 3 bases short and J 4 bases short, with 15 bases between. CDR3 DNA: TGTGCCAGCAGCTTGCAGGGGACTGCTAGCACTGAAGCTTTCTTT. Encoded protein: CASSLQGTASTEAFF.

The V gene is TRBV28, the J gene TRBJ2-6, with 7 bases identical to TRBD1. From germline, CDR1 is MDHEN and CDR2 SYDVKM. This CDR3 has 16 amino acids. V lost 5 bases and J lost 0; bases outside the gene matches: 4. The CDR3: CASSPGDSSGANVLTF. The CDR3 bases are TGTGCCAGCAGTCCAGGGGACAGCTCTGGGGCCAACGTCCTGACTTTC.

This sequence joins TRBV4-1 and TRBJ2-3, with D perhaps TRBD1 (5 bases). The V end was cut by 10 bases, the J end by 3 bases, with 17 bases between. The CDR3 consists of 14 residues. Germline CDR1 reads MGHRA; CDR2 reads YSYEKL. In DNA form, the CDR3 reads TGCGCCACTAGGTACTCCCAGGGTACAGATACGCAGTATTTT. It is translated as CATRYSQGTDTQYF.

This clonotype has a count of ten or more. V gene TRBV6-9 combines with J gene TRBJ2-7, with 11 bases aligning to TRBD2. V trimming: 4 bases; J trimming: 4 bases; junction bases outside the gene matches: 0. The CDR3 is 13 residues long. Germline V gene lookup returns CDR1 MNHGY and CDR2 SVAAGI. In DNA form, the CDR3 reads TGTGCCAGCAGTTCTAGCGGGGGGTACGAGCAGTACTTC. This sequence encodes CASSSSGGYEQYF.

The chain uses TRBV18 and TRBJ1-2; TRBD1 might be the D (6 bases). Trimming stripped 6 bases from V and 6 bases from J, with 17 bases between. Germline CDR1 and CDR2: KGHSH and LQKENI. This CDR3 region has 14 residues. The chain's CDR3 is CASSEVAGDHGYTF. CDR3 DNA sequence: TGTGCCAGCTCCGAAGTGGCAGGGGATCATGGCTACACCTTC.

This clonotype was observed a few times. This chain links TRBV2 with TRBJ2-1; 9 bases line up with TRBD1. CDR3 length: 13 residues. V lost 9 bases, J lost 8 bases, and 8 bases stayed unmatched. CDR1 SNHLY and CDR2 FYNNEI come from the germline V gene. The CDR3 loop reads CASNRGRTHEQFF. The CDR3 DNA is TGTGCCAGTAACAGGGGGCGAACGCATGAGCAGTTCTTC.

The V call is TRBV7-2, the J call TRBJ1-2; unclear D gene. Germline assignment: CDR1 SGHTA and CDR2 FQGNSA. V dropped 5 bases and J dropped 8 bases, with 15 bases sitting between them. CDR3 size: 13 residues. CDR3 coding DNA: TGTGCCAGCAGCCCGACACCGGTATCGGGCTACACCTTC. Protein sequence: CASSPTPVSGYTF.

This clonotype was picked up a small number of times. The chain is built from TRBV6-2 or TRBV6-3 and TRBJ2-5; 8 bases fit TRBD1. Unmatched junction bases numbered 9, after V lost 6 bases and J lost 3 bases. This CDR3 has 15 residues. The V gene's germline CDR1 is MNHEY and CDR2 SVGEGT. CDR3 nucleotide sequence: TGTGCCAGCAGATCCCGCAGACAGGGGAAAGAGACCCAGTACTTC. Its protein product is CASRSRRQGKETQYF.

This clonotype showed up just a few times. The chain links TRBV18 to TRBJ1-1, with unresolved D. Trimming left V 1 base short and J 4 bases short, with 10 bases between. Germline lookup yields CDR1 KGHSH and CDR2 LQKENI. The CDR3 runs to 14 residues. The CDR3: CASSPQGVGTEAFF. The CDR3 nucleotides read TGTGCCAGCTCACCACAGGGAGTGGGCACTGAAGCTTTCTTT.

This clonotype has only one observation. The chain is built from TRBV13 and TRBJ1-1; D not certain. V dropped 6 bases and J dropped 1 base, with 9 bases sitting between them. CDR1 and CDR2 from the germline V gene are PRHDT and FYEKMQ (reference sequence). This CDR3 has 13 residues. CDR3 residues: CASSQRGNTEAFF. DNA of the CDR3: TGTGCCAGCAGTCAGCGGGGGAACACTGAAGCTTTCTTT.

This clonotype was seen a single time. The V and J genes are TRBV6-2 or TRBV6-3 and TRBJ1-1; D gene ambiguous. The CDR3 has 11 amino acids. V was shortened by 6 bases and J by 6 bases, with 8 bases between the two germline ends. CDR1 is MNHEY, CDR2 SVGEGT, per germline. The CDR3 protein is CASSRGAEAFF. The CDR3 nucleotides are TGTGCCAGCAGCCGCGGGGCTGAAGCTTTCTTT.

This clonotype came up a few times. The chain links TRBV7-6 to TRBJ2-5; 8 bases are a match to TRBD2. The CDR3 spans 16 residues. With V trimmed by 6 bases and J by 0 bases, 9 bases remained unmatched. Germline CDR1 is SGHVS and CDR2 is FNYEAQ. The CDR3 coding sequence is TGTGCCAGCAGACCCTCGGGGGGGCAGTACCAAGAGACCCAGTACTTC. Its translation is CASRPSGGQYQETQYF.

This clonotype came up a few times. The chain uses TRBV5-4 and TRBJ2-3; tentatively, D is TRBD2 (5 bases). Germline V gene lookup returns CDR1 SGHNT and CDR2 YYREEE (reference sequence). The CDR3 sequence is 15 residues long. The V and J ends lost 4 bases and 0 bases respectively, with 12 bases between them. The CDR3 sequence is CASSRGRDSTDTQYF. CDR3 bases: TGTGCCAGCAGCCGGGGAAGAGATAGCACAGATACGCAGTATTTT.

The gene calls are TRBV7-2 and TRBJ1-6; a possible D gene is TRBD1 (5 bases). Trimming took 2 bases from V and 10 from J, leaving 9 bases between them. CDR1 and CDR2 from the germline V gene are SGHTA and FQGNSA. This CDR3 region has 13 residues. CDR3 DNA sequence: TGTGCCAGCAGCTTACAGGGTGACTCACCCCTCCACTTT. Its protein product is CASSLQGDSPLHF.

CDR3 sequence (DNA): TGCGCCAGCAGCTTGACGAGGGGTTTGAGGACTGAAGCTTTCTTT. Amino acids: CASSLTRGLRTEAFF. The J gene is TRBJ1-1, the V gene TRBV5-1; tentatively, D is TRBD1 (5 bases). Germline V gene lookup returns CDR1 SGHRS and CDR2 YFSETQ. V was clipped by 1 base and J by 5 bases, with 15 bases between them. The CDR3 sequence is 15 residues long.

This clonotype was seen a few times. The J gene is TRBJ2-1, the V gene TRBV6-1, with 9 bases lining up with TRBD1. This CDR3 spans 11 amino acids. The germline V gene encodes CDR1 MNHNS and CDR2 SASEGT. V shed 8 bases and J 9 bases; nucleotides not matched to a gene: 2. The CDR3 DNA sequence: TGTGCCAGCCGGACAGGGGTTGAGCAGTTCTTC. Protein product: CASRTGVEQFF.

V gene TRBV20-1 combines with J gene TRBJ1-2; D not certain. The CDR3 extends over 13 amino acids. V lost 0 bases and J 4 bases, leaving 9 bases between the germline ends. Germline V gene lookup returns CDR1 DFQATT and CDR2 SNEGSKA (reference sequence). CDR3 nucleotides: TGCAGTGCTAGAGATCCGCGATCCTATGGCTACACCTTC. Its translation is CSARDPRSYGYTF.